The T cell receptor (beta chain) described here comes from a study of PD-L1 blockade in urothelial cancer. Findings of the study overall: When pretreatment blood TCR clonality was below the median, it predicted better survival.

This sample's time point: peripheral blood 6 weeks after treatment start. Urothelial carcinoma affected the patients, and it was locally advanced or metastatic. For this clone: Its antigen remains unidentified.

The germline V and J ends were trimmed by 3 bases and 5 bases, with 8 bases remaining between them. The germline V gene encodes CDR1 MNHEY and CDR2 SVGAGI. CDR3 length: 13 amino acids. The data were produced by immunoSEQ multiplex PCR, yet TCRdb's version contains in-frame clones alone and is incomplete. The sample shows about 45,000 clones, about four fifths of them seen only once. This TCR was sampled from a man aged 60-69 years with urothelial cancer. The chain is built from TRBV6-5 and TRBJ2-1; D is unclear. The sample in question was PBMCs, obtained around atezolizumab (anti-PD-L1) treatment. The CDR3 nucleotides read TGTGCCAGCAGTTATGTCGAGAACAATGAGCAGTTCTTC. Translating it yields CASSYVENNEQFF.